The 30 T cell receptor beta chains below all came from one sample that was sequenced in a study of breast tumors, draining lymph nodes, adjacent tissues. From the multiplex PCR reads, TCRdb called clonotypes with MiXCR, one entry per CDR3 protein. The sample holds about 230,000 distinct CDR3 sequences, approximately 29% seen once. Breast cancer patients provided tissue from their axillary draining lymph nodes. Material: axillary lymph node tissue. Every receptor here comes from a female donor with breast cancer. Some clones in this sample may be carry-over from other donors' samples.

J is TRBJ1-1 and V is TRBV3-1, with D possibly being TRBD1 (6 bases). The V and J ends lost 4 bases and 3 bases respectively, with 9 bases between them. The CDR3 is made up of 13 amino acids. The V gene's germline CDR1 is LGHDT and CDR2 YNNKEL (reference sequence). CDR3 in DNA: TGTGCCAGCAGCCGTAGGGGGGACACTGAAGCTTTCTTT. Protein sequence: CASSRRGDTEAFF.

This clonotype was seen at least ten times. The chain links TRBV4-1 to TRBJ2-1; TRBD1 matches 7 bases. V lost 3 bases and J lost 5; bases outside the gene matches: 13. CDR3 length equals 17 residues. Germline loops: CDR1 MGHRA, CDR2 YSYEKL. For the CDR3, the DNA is TGCGCCAGCAGCCATTTCTCCGGGACAGTTATCCACAATGAGCAGTTCTTC. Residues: CASSHFSGTVIHNEQFF.

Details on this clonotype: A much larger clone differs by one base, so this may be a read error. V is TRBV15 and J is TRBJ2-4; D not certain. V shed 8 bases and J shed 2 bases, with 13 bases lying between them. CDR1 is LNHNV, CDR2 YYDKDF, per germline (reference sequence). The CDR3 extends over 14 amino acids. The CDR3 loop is CATREFSSKNIQYF. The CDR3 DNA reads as TGTGCCACCCGCGAGTTCTCCTCCAAAAACATTCAGTACTTC. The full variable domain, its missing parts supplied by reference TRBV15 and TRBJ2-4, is DAMVIQNPRYQVTQFGKPVTLSCSQTLNHNVMYWYQQKSSQAPKLLFHYYDKDFNNEADTPDNFQSRRPNTSFCFLDIRSPGLGDTAMYLCATREFSSKNIQYFGAGTRLSVL.

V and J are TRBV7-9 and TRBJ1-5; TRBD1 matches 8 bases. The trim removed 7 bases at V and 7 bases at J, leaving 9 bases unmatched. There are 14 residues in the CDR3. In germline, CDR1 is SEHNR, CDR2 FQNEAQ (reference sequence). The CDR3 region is CASNPLAGGQPQHF. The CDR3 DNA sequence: TGTGCCAGCAACCCCTTGGCAGGGGGCCAGCCCCAGCATTTT.

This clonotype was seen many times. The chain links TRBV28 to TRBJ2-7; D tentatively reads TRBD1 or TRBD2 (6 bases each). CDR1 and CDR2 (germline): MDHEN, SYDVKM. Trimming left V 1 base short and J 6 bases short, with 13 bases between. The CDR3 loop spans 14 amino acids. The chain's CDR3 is CASSLSRGVGEQYF. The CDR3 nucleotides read TGTGCCAGCAGTTTATCGAGGGGGGTTGGCGAGCAGTACTTC.

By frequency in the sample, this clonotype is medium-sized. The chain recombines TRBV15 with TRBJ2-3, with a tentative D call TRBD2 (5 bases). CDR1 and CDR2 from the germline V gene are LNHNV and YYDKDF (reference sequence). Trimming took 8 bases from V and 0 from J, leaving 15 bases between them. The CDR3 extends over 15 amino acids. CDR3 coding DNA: TGTGCCACCGGGTCTCTTGAGGGTAGCACAGATACGCAGTATTTT. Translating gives CATGSLEGSTDTQYF. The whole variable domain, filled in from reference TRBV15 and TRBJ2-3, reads DAMVIQNPRYQVTQFGKPVTLSCSQTLNHNVMYWYQQKSSQAPKLLFHYYDKDFNNEADTPDNFQSRRPNTSFCFLDIRSPGLGDTAMYLCATGSLEGSTDTQYFGPGTRLTVL.

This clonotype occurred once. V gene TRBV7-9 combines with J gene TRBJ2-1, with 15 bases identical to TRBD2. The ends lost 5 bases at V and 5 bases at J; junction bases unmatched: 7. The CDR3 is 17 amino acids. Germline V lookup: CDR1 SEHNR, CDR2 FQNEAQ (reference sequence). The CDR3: CASSAGLAGGPDNEQFF. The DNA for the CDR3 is TGTGCCAGCAGCGCCGGACTAGCGGGAGGGCCTGACAATGAGCAGTTCTTC.

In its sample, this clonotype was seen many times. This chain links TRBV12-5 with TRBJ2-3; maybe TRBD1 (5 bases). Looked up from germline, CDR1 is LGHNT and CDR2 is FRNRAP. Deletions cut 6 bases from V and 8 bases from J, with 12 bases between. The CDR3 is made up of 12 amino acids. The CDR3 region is CASGGNQGTQYF. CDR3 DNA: TGTGCTAGTGGGGGTAACCAGGGTACGCAGTATTTT. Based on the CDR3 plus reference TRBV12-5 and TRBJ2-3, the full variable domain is DARVTQTPRHKVTEMGQEVTMRCQPILGHNTVFWYRQTMMQGLELLAYFRNRAPLDDSGMPKDRFSAEMPDATLATLKIQPSEPRDSAVYFCASGGNQGTQYFGPGTRLTVL.

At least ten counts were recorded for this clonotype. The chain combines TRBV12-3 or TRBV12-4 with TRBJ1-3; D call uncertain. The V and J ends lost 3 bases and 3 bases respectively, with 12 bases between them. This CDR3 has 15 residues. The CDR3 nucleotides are TGTGCCAGCAGTTTCCCCCGAGGCCGTGGAAACACCATATATTTT. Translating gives CASSFPRGRGNTIYF.

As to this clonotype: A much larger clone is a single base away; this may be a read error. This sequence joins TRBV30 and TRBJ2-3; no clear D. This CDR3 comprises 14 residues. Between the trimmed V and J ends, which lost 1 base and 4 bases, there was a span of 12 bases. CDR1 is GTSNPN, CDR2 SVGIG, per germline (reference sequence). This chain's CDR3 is CAWSDNGIADTQYF. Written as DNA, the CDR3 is TGTGCCTGGAGTGATAACGGCATCGCAGATACGCAGTATTTT.

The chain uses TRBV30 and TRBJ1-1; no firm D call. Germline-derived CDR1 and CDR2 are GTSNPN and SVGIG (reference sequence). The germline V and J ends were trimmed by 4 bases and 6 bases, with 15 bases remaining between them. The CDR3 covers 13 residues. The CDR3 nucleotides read TGTGCCTGGATGGGAGAGACCGGGTCTGAAGCTTTCTTT. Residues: CAWMGETGSEAFF.

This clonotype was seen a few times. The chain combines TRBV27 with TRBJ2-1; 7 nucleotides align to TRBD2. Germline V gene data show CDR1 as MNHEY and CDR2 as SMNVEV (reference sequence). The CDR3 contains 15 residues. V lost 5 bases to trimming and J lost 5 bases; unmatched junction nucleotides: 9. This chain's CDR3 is CASSPPGRRNNEQFF. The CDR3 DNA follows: TGTGCCAGCAGTCCCCCCGGGAGGCGAAACAATGAGCAGTTCTTC.

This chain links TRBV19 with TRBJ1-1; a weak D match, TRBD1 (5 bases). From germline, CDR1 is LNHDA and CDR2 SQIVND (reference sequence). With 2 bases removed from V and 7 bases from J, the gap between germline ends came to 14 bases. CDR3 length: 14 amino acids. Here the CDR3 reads CASSIQGSLDEAFF. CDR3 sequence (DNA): TGTGCCAGTAGTATACAGGGTTCTCTAGATGAAGCTTTCTTT.

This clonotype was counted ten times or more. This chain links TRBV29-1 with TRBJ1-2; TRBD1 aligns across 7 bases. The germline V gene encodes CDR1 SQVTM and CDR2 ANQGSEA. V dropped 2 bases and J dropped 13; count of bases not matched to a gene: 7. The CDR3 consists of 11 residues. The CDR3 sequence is CSVEREGAVTF. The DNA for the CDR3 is TGCAGCGTTGAACGAGAGGGGGCTGTCACCTTC.

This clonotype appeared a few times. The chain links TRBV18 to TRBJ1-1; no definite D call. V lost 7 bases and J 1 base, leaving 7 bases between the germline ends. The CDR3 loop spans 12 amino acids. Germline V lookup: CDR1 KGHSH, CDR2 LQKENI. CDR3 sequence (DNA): TGTGCCAGCTTTCGACAGAACACTGAAGCTTTCTTT. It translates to CASFRQNTEAFF.

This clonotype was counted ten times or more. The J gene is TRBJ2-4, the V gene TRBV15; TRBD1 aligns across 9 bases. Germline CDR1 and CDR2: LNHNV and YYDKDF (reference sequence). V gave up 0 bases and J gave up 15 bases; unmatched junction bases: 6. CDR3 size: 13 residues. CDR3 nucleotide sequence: TGTGCCACCAGCAGAGACCGGGACAGGGTAATGTACTTC. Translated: CATSRDRDRVMYF.

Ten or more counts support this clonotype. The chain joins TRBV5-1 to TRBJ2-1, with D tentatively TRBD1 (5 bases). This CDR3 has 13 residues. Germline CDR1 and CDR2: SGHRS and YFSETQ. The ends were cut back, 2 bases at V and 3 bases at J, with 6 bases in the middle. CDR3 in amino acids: CASSFDSYNEQFF. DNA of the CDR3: TGCGCCAGCAGCTTCGACAGCTACAATGAGCAGTTCTTC.

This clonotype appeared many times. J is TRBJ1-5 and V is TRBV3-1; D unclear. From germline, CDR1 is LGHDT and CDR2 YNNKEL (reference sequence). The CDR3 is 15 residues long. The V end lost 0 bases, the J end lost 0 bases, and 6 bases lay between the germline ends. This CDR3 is CASSQEGSSNQPQHF. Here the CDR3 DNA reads TGTGCCAGCAGCCAAGAAGGGTCTAGCAATCAGCCCCAGCATTTT.

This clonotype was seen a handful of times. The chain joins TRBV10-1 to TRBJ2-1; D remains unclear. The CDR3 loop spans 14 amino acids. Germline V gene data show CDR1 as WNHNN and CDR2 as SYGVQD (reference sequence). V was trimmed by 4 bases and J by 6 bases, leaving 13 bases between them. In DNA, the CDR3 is TGCGCCAGCAGTGGGGGAATCACTACCAATGAGCAGTTCTTC. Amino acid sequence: CASSGGITTNEQFF.

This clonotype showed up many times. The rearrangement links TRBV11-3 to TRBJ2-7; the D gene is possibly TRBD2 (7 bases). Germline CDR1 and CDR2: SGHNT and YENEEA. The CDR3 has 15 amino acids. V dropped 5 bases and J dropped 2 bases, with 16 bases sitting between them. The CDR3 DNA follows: TGTGCCAGCAGCCTACAGGGAGGGGCCCCCTACGAGCAGTACTTC. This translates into CASSLQGGAPYEQYF.

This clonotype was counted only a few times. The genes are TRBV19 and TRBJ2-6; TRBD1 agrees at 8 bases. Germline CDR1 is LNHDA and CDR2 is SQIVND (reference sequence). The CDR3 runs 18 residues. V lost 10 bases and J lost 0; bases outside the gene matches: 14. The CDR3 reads CATQRQGTGVSGANVLTF. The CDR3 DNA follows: TGTGCCACCCAGCGTCAGGGGACAGGTGTCTCTGGGGCCAACGTCCTGACTTTC.

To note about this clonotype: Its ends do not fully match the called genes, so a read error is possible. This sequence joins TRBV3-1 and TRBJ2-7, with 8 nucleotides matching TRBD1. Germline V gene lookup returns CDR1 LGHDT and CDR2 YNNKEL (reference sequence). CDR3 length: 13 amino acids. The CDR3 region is CASSQDIGQGLNF. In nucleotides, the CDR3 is TGTGCCAGCAGCCAAGATATAGGACAGGGACTGAACTTC.

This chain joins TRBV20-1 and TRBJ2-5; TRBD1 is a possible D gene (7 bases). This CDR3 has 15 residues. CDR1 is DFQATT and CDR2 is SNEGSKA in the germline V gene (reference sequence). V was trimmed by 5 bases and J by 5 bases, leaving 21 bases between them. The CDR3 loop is CSAAGGTPGGETQYF. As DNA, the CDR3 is TGCAGTGCTGCAGGGGGGACCCCCGGAGGGGAGACCCAGTACTTC.

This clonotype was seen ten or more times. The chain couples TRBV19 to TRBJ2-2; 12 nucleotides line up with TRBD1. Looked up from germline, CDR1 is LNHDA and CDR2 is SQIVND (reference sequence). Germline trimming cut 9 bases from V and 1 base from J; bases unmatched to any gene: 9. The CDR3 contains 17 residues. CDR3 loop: CASRDRGLRGNTGELFF. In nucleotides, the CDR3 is TGTGCCAGCCGGGACAGGGGGCTTCGCGGGAACACCGGGGAGCTGTTTTTT.

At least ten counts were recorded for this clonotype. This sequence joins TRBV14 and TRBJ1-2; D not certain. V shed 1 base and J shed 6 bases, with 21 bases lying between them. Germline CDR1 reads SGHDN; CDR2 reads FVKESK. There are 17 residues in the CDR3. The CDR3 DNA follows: TGTGCCAGCAGCCAAGCAAGTTCTTATTCGGGGTCGCATGGCTACACCTTC. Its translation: CASSQASSYSGSHGYTF.

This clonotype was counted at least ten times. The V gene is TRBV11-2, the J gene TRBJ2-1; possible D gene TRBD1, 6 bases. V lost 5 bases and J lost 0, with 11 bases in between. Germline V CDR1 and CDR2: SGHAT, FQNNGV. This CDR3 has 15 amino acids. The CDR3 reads CASSRDMSSYNEQFF. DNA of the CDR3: TGTGCCAGCAGCCGGGACATGAGCTCCTACAATGAGCAGTTCTTC.

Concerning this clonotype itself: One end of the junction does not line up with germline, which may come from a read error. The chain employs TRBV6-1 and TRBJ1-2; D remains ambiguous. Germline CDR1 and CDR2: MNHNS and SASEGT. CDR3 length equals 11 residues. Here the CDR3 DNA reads TGTGCCTGCAGCGTCAGTCGGGTCTCCACCTTC. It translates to CACSVSRVSTF.

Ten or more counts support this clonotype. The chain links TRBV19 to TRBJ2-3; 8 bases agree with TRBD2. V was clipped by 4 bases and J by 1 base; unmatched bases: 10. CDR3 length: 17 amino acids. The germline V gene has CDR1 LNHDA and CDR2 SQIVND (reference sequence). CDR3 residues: CASSRPAGRAGTDTQYF. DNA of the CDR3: TGTGCCAGTAGTAGACCAGCCGGGAGGGCCGGCACAGATACGCAGTATTTT.

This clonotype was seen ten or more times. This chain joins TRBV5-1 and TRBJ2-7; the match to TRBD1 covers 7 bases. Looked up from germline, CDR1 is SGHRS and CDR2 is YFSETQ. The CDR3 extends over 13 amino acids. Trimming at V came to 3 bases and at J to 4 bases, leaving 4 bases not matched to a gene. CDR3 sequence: CASSSGTEYEQYF. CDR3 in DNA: TGCGCCAGCAGCTCCGGGACAGAATACGAGCAGTACTTC.

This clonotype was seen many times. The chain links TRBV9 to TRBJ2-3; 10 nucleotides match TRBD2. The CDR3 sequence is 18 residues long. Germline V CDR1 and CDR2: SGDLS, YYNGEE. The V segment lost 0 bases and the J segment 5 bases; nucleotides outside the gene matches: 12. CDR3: CASSVAGRVAGGGDTQYF. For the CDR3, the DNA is TGTGCCAGCAGCGTAGCCGGTCGAGTAGCGGGAGGAGGAGATACGCAGTATTTT. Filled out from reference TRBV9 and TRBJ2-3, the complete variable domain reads DSGVTQTPKHLITATGQRVTLRCSPRSGDLSVYWYQQSLDQGLQFLIQYYNGEERAKGNILERFSAQQFPDLHSELNLSSLELGDSALYFCASSVAGRVAGGGDTQYFGPGTRLTVL.